This entry features one T cell receptor (beta chain) sequence. The antigen is undetermined. This sample was included in a study of CXCR3-negative and CXCR3-positive naive CD8 T cells. This CDR3 spans 17 amino acids. Germline assignment: CDR1 LGHNA and CDR2 YSLEER. UMI-tagged TRB cDNA libraries were built via 5' RACE. Each CDR3 protein gets one entry in TCRdb, which reprocessed the 5' RACE reads and gives no DNA. Found here are approximately 52,000 distinct CDR3 sequences; the top ten clones hold 15%. Study-level results: Post-cryopreservation CXCR3 expression was partly diminished, and the bulk of assays employed fresh PBMCs. Memory cells differed in TRBV-TRBJ usage, but naive CXCR3-negative and CXCR3-positive cells had similar usage. Similar levels of surface CD5 were seen between naive subsets; TCR strength was inferred from TRB CDR3 properties.

This TCR was recovered from a human donor in good health. Some clones in this sample may be carry-over from other donors' samples. The rearrangement joins TRBV4-3 to TRBJ2-5; TCRdb proposes TRBD2, but this gene call is untestable without DNA. Material for sequencing was memory CD8+ T cells from blood. The CDR3 reads CASSQDPAGGLQETQYF.